This T cell receptor beta chain came from a study of regulatory T cells in long-lasting Graves disease. The time point is: newly diagnosed GD, antithyroid drugs for less than 3 months. RNA extracted from PBMCs served as the sequencing template. Construction of the TCR beta libraries employed iRepertoire HTBI primers in conjunction with Arm-PCR of CDR3 regions. TCRdb reanalysed the multiplex PCR reads using MiXCR and keeps one entry per CDR3 protein. Of about 620,000 distinct CDR3 sequences listed, 16% were seen once; the top ten hold 15% to 20%. Germline V gene lookup returns CDR1 MNHNS and CDR2 SASEGT. Trimming shortened V by 8 bases and J by 0 bases, and 11 bases separated the two germline ends. The CDR3 is 14 residues long. This sample also appeared in a second study, on T cells in Graves' hyperthyroidism and ophthalmopathy. That source adds: HTBI primers were used for first-round RT-PCR of the TCR CDR3.

The receptor was isolated from a woman younger than 45 with Graves disease. The chain combines TRBV6-1 with TRBJ2-1, with D unresolved. Sequencing used peripheral blood mononuclear cells (PBMCs), obtained at new diagnosis, from a patient treated with antithyroid drugs. CDR3 DNA: TGTGCCAGCTTTCAAGCGTTCTCCTACAATGAGCAGTTCTTC. Protein sequence: CASFQAFSYNEQFF.